This T cell receptor (beta chain) originates from a study of control samples from healthy donors and cancer patients. Data came from immunoSEQ multiplex PCR; TCRdb stores just in-frame clones and leaves some out. The data show 61,000 or so clones, 90% seen once. The clonotype was recovered from a man between 60 and 70 years old with colorectal cancer. Material for sequencing was PBMCs.

CDR3 sequence: CASSSIQGVREQFF. The CDR3 DNA sequence: TGTGCCAGCAGCTCTATACAGGGGGTGAGGGAGCAGTTCTTC. The chain links TRBV7-3 to TRBJ2-1, with 8 bases identical to TRBD1. The CDR3 length is 14 residues. Trimming removed 4 bases from V and 10 bases from J; junction bases left unmatched: 9. Germline CDR1 and CDR2: SGHTA and FQGTGA.